The rows below give T cell receptor beta chains drawn from one sample of a study of T-cell memory formation after mild COVID-19. MiXCR was run by TCRdb on the 5' RACE reads, yielding one entry per CDR3 protein. Here the sample spans 100,000 or so distinct CDR3 sequences, over 8.5% being singletons. The specimen was PBMCs or a T cell subset sorted from them (not recorded which). The receptors were sampled from a man between 18 and 29 years old who had mild COVID-19 (a few samples of this study predate the infection). Cell type and time point are not known. Each CDR3 is given with its conserved first and last residue. D genes are given only for firm matches. Rows give clone size only sometimes, using once, few, many, or a class for an expanded clone.

J: TRBJ2-3; D: TRBD2; size: NA; V: TRBV7-9; DNA: TGTGCCAGCACTCCACCGTCAGTAGCGGGGGCGGGAGATACGCAGTATTTT; CDR3: CASTPPSVAGAGDTQYF
J: TRBJ2-7; D: NA; size: few; V: TRBV7-8; DNA: TGTGCCAGCAGCTCCCCCCCAAACGAGCAGTACTTC; CDR3: CASSSPPNEQYF
J: TRBJ2-7; D: TRBD1; size: NA; V: TRBV9; DNA: TGTGCCAGCAGCGTAACCGGGACAGGGGGCGACGAGCAGTACTTC; CDR3: CASSVTGTGGDEQYF
J: TRBJ2-3; D: NA; size: few; V: TRBV5-4; DNA: TGTGCCAGCAGCTACGGGGGCGGTACAGATACGCAGTATTTT; CDR3: CASSYGGGTDTQYF
J: TRBJ1-4; D: TRBD1; size: NA; V: TRBV27; DNA: TGTGCCAGCAGTCCAGGGACAGCTAATGAAAAACTGTTTTTT; CDR3: CASSPGTANEKLFF
J: TRBJ1-5; D: TRBD1; size: few; V: TRBV4-1; DNA: TGCGCCAGCAGCCTAGGGACAGGGCCCAATCAGCCCCAGCATTTT; CDR3: CASSLGTGPNQPQHF
J: TRBJ2-1; D: NA; size: NA; V: TRBV4-1; DNA: TGCGCCAGCAGCCTAACGGGACCAACTAGTGTCAATGAGCAGTTCTTC; CDR3: CASSLTGPTSVNEQFF
J: TRBJ2-4; D: NA; size: few; V: TRBV12-3/TRBV12-4; DNA: TGTGCCAGCAGCTTTTCTGCGGGCGGTATTTCCAAAAACATTCAGTACTTC; CDR3: CASSFSAGGISKNIQYF
J: TRBJ2-3; D: NA; size: NA; V: TRBV9; DNA: TGTGCCAGCAGCGCCCAGATGGACAGAGCCGGCGATACGCAGTATTTT; CDR3: CASSAQMDRAGDTQYF
J: TRBJ2-1; D: TRBD2; size: NA; V: TRBV18; DNA: TGTGCCAGCTCACCAAATAGCGGGGGGCCCTCATGGGAGCAGTTCTTC; CDR3: CASSPNSGGPSWEQFF
J: TRBJ1-1; D: NA; size: many; V: TRBV7-2; DNA: TGTGCCAGCAGCTTAGACCCTATCGGGTGGGTAGGCACTGAAGCTTTCTTT; CDR3: CASSLDPIGWVGTEAFF